The 13 T cell receptor beta chains below were found in one sample sequenced in a study of vaccination and CD4 T cells after COVID-19 (dated by TCRdb to 2021 to 2024). The antigens for these receptors are not known. In light of the paper, this sample's treatment or condition label describes: approximately 9-day PBMC culture with coronavirus spike peptide pools or control peptides (ViraFEST assay). The library was produced with PCR. Sequenced using an Illumina iSeq 100. At the Johns Hopkins FTIC core, DNA from the cultured CD4+ T cells underwent TCR sequencing with the Oncomine TCR Beta short-read assay. The public reads were quality trimmed at Q25 with fastp and then assembled into clones with MiXCR by TCRdb, keeping productive beta chains. Entries that share a CDR3 protein sequence are merged under the most common genes and DNA. This sample lists about 4,000 distinct CDR3 sequences; about 43% were detected once. The ten biggest clones cover roughly three fifths of the sample.

Input material: CD4+ T cells from blood, cultured in vitro. Receptors originate from a human donor who had recovered from COVID-19.

With regard to this clonotype: A much larger clone differs by one base, so this may be a read error. The rearrangement links TRBV27 to TRBJ1-6; D possibly corresponds to TRBD1 (5 bases). This CDR3 has 17 amino acids. The germline V gene has CDR1 MNHEY and CDR2 SMNVEV (reference sequence). The CDR3 DNA sequence: TGTACCAGCAGTTCCTCCGGGACGGAAAGAGGCAATTCACCCCTCCACTTT. It codes for CTSSSSGTERGNSPLHF.

This chain connects TRBV4-1 to TRBJ2-3; D remains ambiguous. V dropped 4 bases and J dropped 4 bases, with 15 bases sitting between them. Germline V gene lookup returns CDR1 MGHRA and CDR2 YSYEKL. The CDR3 has 15 residues. Here the CDR3 reads CASSPHPRVPDTQYF. The CDR3 coding sequence is TGCGCCAGCAGCCCCCACCCCCGGGTTCCAGATACGCAGTATTTT.

This clonotype has just a few counts. This chain connects TRBV6-1 to TRBJ1-6; D perhaps matches TRBD1 (5 bases). This CDR3 has 16 amino acids. The germline CDR1 and CDR2 sequences are MNHNS and SASEGT. V was pared by 2 bases and J by 10 bases, with 18 bases between. CDR3 region: CASSEQPGLSSSPLHF. The CDR3 bases are TGTGCCAGCAGTGAACAGCCGGGGCTGTCCTCATCACCCCTCCACTTT.

J is TRBJ1-5 and V is TRBV20-1, with unresolved D. Germline values: CDR1 DFQATT, CDR2 SNEGSKA (reference sequence). CDR3 length: 14 residues. V was clipped by 3 bases and J by 2 bases, with 11 bases between them. This CDR3 reads CSASDYGGNQPQHF. Written as DNA, the CDR3 is TGCAGTGCTAGTGATTACGGCGGCAATCAGCCCCAGCATTTT.

The chain is built from TRBV6-5 and TRBJ1-6, with unresolved D. This CDR3 region has 15 residues. Germline V gene data show CDR1 as MNHEY and CDR2 as SVGAGI. V was trimmed by 0 bases and J by 11 bases, leaving 14 bases between them. CDR3 nucleotides: TGTGCCAGCAGTTACTCGGGCCCGGGGAGGACACCCCTCCACTTT. This translates into CASSYSGPGRTPLHF.

The CDR3 DNA reads as TGTGCCAGTAGTATTACGGGCAGGGAGAATGAAAAACTGTTTTTT. Its translation is CASSITGRENEKLFF. J is TRBJ1-4 and V is TRBV19; perhaps TRBD1 as D (5 bases). The CDR3 runs 15 residues. CDR1 is LNHDA and CDR2 is SQIVND in the germline V gene (reference sequence). Trimming cost V 3 bases and J 5 bases, with 13 bases left between them.

V usage is TRBV10-3 and J usage is TRBJ1-1, with a weak D call TRBD1 (6 bases). The CDR3 runs 15 residues. The germline V gene encodes CDR1 ENHRY and CDR2 SYGVKD. The V end lost 10 bases, the J end lost 1 base, and 19 bases lay between the germline ends. The CDR3 sequence: CATRQNREQNTEAFF. In nucleotides, the CDR3 is TGTGCCACCCGTCAGAACAGGGAGCAGAACACTGAAGCTTTCTTT.

This chain joins TRBV23-1 and TRBJ1-5; the match to TRBD1 covers 8 bases. TRBV23-1 belongs to the ORF category, with a function that is uncertain. The CDR3 spans 15 residues. V dropped 7 bases and J dropped 4; count of bases not matched to a gene: 9. The CDR3 reads CASIPRTGRNQPQHF. The CDR3 DNA reads TGCGCCAGCATCCCGCGGACAGGGAGGAATCAGCCCCAGCATTTT.

V and J are TRBV7-2 and TRBJ2-7; D ambiguous. CDR3 length: 13 residues. Per germline, CDR1 SGHTA and CDR2 FQGNSA. The germline V and J ends were trimmed by 5 bases and 5 bases, with 13 bases remaining between them. CDR3 protein: CASSTRGGNEQYF. The CDR3 bases are TGTGCCAGCAGCACCAGAGGTGGGAACGAGCAGTACTTC.

This clonotype was detected once. The V and J genes are TRBV4-1 and TRBJ2-7; 8 bases fit TRBD2. The CDR3 consists of 15 residues. The V and J ends lost 3 bases and 0 bases, in that order; junction bases with no gene match: 4. Germline lookup yields CDR1 MGHRA and CDR2 YSYEKL. CDR3 sequence (DNA): TGCGCCAGCAGCCACCCGGGGACTAGCTCCTACGAGCAGTACTTC. As protein: CASSHPGTSSYEQYF.

This clonotype was counted a few times. The chain recombines TRBV19 with TRBJ1-1; D is perhaps TRBD1 (5 bases). The germline gives CDR1 LNHDA, CDR2 SQIVND (reference sequence). With 6 bases removed from V and 4 bases from J, the gap between germline ends came to 18 bases. The CDR3 runs to 15 residues. The chain's CDR3 is CASSTHRGAGTEAFF. For the CDR3, the DNA is TGTGCCAGTAGCACTCATCGAGGGGCTGGCACTGAAGCTTTCTTT.

This clonotype is categorized as large. The chain couples TRBV6-1 to TRBJ1-2, with a weak D call TRBD1 (6 bases). The CDR3 is 13 amino acids. Germline CDR1 is MNHNS and CDR2 is SASEGT. V was cut by 7 bases and J by 3 bases, with 12 bases left in between. The CDR3 DNA follows: TGTGCCAGCATCCAGGGGCTCCACTATGGCTACACCTTC. This encodes CASIQGLHYGYTF.

This clonotype was observed a few times. J is TRBJ2-7 and V is TRBV10-1; D may be TRBD2 (5 bases). The CDR3 consists of 13 residues. Germline V gene data show CDR1 as WNHNN and CDR2 as SYGVQD (reference sequence). V was shortened by 9 bases and J by 3 bases, with 15 bases between the two germline ends. The CDR3 nucleotides read TGCGCCAGACGAGATTCGGAGGACTACGAGCAGTACTTC. This translates into CARRDSEDYEQYF.